Below are 8 T cell receptor beta chains sequenced from a single sample in a study of shared clonotypes between healthy human individuals. The protocol was immunoSEQ multiplex PCR, while the TCRdb copy is restricted to in-frame clones and leaves out a portion. The data show nearly 1,000,000 clones, approximately 80% seen once. The specimen was memory CD4+ T cells sorted from blood. Subset noted: CD45RA-negative fraction. The receptors shown here come from a young man in good health.

The chain couples TRBV10-3 to TRBJ1-3; the D is unclear. Germline V CDR1 and CDR2: ENHRY, SYGVKD. The germline V and J ends were trimmed by 3 bases and 4 bases, with 13 bases remaining between them. The CDR3 consists of 15 residues. The CDR3 sequence: CAISEGLLGGNTIYF. In DNA form, the CDR3 reads TGTGCCATCAGTGAAGGCCTACTGGGAGGAAACACCATATATTTT.

The chain couples TRBV5-1 to TRBJ2-2; 9 bases match TRBD1. CDR3 length: 16 amino acids. V was clipped by 3 bases and J by 1 base; unmatched bases: 4. Germline CDR1 reads SGHRS; CDR2 reads YFSETQ. CDR3 amino acids: CASSSGTGMNTGELFF. The CDR3 region has the DNA TGCGCCAGCAGCTCCGGGACAGGGATGAACACCGGGGAGCTGTTTTTT.

The chain has TRBV30 and TRBJ1-5; 8 bases fit TRBD1. The V and J ends lost 4 bases and 6 bases, in that order; junction bases with no gene match: 8. Germline values: CDR1 GTSNPN, CDR2 SVGIG (reference sequence). The CDR3 is 14 amino acids. CDR3 DNA sequence: TGTGCCTGGACCTCTCAGGGGGCGGGTCAGCCCCAGCATTTT. Protein product: CAWTSQGAGQPQHF.

This clone turned up a few times. The sample holds other DNA sequences that translate to the same CDR3. The V gene is TRBV5-4, the J gene TRBJ2-3; D is unclear. In germline, CDR1 is SGHNT, CDR2 YYREEE (reference sequence). Deletions cut 2 bases from V and 0 bases from J, with 7 bases between. There are 14 residues in the CDR3. Here the CDR3 reads CASSFPGSTDTQYF. DNA for the CDR3: TGTGCCAGCAGCTTCCCAGGTAGCACAGATACGCAGTATTTT.

Of note for this clone: With a much larger clone just one base away, this may be a read error. Other nucleotide sequences from this sample produce the same CDR3. This rearrangement joins TRBV28 to TRBJ2-3, with 16 bases lining up with TRBD2. This CDR3 is built from 18 residues. Germline CDR1 and CDR2: MDHEN and SYDVKM. V shed 3 bases, J shed 3 bases, and the junction held 6 bases outside the gene matches. The CDR3 loop is CASSLYGTSGGVTDTQYF. The CDR3 nucleotides are TGTGCCAGCAGTTTGTACGGGACTAGCGGGGGGGTAACAGATACGCAGTATTTT. Supplemented by reference TRBV28 and TRBJ2-3, the full variable domain reads DVKVTQSSRYLVKRTGEKVFLECVQDMDHENMFWYRQDPGLGLRLIYFSYDVKMKEKGDIPEGYSVSREKKERFSLILESASTNQTSMYLCASSLYGTSGGVTDTQYFGPGTRLTVL.

V gene TRBV15 combines with J gene TRBJ2-5, with TRBD1 matching over 7 bases. CDR1 is LNHNV, CDR2 YYDKDF, per germline (reference sequence). J was trimmed by 1 base and V by 0 bases; bases with no gene match: 2. The CDR3 runs to 15 residues. DNA of the CDR3: TGTGCCACCAGCAGAGATGGACAGGTCCAAGAGACCCAGTACTTC. Translation gives CATSRDGQVQETQYF.

In this sample, this clone turned up a few times. The chain joins TRBV5-4 to TRBJ1-3, with D unclear. CDR3 length: 14 amino acids. The ends were cut back, 0 bases at V and 2 bases at J, with 6 bases in the middle. CDR1 is SGHNT, CDR2 YYREEE, per germline (reference sequence). The CDR3 nucleotides are TGTGCCAGCAGCTTGGGCGGCCCTGGAAACACCATATATTTT. Translating it yields CASSLGGPGNTIYF.

This sequence joins TRBV7-8 and TRBJ2-7; D call uncertain. The CDR3 contains 15 residues. The germline CDR1 and CDR2 sequences are SGHVS and FQNEAQ. The V and J ends lost 1 base and 6 bases respectively, with 16 bases between them. Here the CDR3 reads CASSLETVVPTEQYF. The CDR3, as DNA: TGTGCCAGCAGCTTAGAAACAGTTGTTCCAACCGAGCAGTACTTC.